The source of this T cell receptor (beta chain) is a study of T cells in Graves' hyperthyroidism and ophthalmopathy. Across the whole study: The initial diagnosis was the point when peripheral blood was collected, ahead of any treatment.

Study-wide points: Appearing also in blood were most of the thyroid clonotypes expanded above 0.001.

RNA transcripts served as the template for amplifying TCR beta CDR3 regions. A first-round RT-PCR of the TCR CDR3 used the HTBI primer set. TCRdb recomputed calls from the multiplex PCR reads with MiXCR, one row per CDR3 protein. The sample carries 400,000 or so distinct CDR3 sequences, 15% recorded once. This clonotype was picked up a small number of times. As yet, its antigen is unknown. With 5 bases removed from V and 7 bases from J, the gap between germline ends came to 12 bases. This CDR3 is built from 12 residues. CDR1 is SGHVS and CDR2 is FQNEAQ in the germline V gene. The TCR was taken from a woman aged 55-69 years with Graves' ophthalmopathy. The sample was blood. J is TRBJ2-7 and V is TRBV7-8; D ambiguous. Written as DNA, the CDR3 is TGTGCCAGCAGCCTCGACAACCGAGAGCAGTACTTC. Its translation is CASSLDNREQYF.